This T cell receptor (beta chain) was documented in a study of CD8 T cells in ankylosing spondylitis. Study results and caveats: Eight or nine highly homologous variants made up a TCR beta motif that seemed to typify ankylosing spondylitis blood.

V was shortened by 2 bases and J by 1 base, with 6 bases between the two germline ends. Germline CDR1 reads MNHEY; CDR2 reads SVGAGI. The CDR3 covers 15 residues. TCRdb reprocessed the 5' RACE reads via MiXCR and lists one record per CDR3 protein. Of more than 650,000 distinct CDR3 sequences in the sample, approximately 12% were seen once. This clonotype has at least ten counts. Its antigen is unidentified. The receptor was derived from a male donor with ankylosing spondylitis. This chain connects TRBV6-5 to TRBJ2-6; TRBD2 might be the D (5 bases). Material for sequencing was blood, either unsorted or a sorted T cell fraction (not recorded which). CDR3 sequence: CASSYEGSGANVLTF. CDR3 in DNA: TGTGCCAGCAGTTACGAGGGATCTGGGGCCAACGTCCTGACTTTC.